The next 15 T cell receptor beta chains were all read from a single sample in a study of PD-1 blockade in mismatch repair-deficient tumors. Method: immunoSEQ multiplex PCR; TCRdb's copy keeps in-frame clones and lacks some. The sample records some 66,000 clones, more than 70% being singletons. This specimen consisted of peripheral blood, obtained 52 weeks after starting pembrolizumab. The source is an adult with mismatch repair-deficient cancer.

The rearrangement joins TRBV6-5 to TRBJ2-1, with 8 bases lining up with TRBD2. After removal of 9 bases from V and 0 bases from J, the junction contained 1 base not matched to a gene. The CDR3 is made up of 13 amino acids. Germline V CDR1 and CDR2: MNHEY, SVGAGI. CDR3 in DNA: TGTGCCAGTGGGACTAGCTCCTACAATGAGCAGTTCTTC. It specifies CASGTSSYNEQFF.

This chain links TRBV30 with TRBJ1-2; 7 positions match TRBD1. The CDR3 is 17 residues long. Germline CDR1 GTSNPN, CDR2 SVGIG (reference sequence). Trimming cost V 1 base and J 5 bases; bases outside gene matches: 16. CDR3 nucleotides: TGTGCCTGGAGTGGGATCGGGACAGCCACCCATTTTTATGGCTACACCTTC. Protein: CAWSGIGTATHFYGYTF.

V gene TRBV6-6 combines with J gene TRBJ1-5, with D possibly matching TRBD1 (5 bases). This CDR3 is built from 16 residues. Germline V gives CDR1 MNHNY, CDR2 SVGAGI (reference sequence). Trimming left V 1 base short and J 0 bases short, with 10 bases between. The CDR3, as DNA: TGTGCCAGCAGTTACTGGACATTAATTAGCAATCAGCCCCAGCATTTT. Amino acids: CASSYWTLISNQPQHF.

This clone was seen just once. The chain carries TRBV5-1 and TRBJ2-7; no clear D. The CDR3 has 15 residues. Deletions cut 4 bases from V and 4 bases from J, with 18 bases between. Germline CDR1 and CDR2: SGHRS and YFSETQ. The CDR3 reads CASSQDQVDPYEQYF. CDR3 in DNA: TGCGCCAGCAGCCAGGACCAGGTGGATCCTTACGAGCAGTACTTC. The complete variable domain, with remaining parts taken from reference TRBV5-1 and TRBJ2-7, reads KAGVTQTPRYLIKTRGQQVTLSCSPISGHRSVSWYQQTPGQGLQFLFEYFSETQRNKGNFPGRFSGRQFSNSRSEMNVSTLELGDSALYLCASSQDQVDPYEQYFGPGTRLTVT.

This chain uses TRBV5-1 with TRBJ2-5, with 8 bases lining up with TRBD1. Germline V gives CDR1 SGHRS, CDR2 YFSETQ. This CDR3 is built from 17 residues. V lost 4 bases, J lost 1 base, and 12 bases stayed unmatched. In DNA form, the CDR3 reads TGCGCCAGCAGCGTATCCGGGACAGGACGAATCCAAGAGACCCAGTACTTC. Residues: CASSVSGTGRIQETQYF.

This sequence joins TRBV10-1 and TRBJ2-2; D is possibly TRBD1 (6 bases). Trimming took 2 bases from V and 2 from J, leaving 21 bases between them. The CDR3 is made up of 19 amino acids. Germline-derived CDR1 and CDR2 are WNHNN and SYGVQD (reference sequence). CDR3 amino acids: CASSERLGAPDLNTGELFF. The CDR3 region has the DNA TGCGCCAGCAGTGAGAGGCTGGGGGCCCCCGACCTTAACACCGGGGAGCTGTTTTTT.

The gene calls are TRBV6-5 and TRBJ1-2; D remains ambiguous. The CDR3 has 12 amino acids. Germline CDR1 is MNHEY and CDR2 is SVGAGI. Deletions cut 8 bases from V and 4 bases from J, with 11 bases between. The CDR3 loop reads CASFTRVYGYTF. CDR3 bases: TGTGCCAGCTTTACTCGGGTCTATGGCTACACCTTC.

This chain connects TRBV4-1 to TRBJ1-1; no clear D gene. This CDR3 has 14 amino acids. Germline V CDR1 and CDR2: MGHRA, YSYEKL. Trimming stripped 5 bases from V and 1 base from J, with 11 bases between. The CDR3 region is CASSWRGTNTEAFF. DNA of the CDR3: TGCGCCAGCAGCTGGCGGGGAACGAACACTGAAGCTTTCTTT.

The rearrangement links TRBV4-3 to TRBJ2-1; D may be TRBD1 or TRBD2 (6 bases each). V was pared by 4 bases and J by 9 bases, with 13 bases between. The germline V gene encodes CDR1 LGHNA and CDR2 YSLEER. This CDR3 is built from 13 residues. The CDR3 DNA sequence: TGCGCCAGCAGCCCCCGGGGGCTCACTGAGCAGTTCTTC. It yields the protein CASSPRGLTEQFF.

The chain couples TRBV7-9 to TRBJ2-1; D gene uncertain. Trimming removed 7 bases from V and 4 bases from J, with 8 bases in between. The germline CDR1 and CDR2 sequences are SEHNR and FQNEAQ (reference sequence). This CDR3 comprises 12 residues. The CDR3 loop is CASTESYNEQFF. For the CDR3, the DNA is TGTGCCAGCACTGAATCTTACAATGAGCAGTTCTTC.

CDR3: CASSFRGTGATGYTF. The CDR3 DNA reads TGTGCCAGCAGCTTTAGAGGGACAGGGGCTACTGGCTACACCTTC. The genes are TRBV11-2 and TRBJ1-2; 10 nucleotides agree with TRBD1. The CDR3 has 15 amino acids. With 3 bases clipped from V and 7 bases from J, the junction kept 8 bases outside the gene matches. CDR1 and CDR2 (germline): SGHAT, FQNNGV.

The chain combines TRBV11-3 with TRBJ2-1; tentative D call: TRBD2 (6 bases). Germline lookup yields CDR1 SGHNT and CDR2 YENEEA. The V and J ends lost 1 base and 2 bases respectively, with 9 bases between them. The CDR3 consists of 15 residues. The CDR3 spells CASSLGPSAYNEQFF. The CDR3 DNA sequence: TGTGCCAGCAGCTTAGGGCCTAGCGCCTACAATGAGCAGTTCTTC.

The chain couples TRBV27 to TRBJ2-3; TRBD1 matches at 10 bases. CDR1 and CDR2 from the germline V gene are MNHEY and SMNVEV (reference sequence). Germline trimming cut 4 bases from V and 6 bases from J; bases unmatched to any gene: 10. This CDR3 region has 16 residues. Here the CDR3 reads CASSSPGTGASDTQYF. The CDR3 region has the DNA TGTGCCAGCAGTTCCCCCGGGACAGGGGCTTCCGATACGCAGTATTTT.

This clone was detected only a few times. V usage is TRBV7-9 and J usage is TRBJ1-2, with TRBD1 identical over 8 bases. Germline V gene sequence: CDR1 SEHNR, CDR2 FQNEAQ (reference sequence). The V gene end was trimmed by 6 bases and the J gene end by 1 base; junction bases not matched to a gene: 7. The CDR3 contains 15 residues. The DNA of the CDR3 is TGTGCCAGCAGTTGGACAGGGCGGCGTAACTATGGCTACACCTTC. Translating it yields CASSWTGRRNYGYTF. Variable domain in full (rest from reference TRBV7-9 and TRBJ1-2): DTGVSQNPRHKITKRGQNVTFRCDPISEHNRLYWYRQTLGQGPEFLTYFQNEAQLEKSRLLSDRFSAERPKGSFSTLEIQRTEQGDSAMYLCASSWTGRRNYGYTFGSGTRLTVV.

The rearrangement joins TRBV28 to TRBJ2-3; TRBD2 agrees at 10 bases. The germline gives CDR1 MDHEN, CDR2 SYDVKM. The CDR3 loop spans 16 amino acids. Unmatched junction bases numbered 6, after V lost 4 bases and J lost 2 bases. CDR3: CASSSLAGVATDTQYF. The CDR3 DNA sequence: TGTGCCAGCAGTTCCCTAGCGGGAGTGGCCACAGATACGCAGTATTTT.